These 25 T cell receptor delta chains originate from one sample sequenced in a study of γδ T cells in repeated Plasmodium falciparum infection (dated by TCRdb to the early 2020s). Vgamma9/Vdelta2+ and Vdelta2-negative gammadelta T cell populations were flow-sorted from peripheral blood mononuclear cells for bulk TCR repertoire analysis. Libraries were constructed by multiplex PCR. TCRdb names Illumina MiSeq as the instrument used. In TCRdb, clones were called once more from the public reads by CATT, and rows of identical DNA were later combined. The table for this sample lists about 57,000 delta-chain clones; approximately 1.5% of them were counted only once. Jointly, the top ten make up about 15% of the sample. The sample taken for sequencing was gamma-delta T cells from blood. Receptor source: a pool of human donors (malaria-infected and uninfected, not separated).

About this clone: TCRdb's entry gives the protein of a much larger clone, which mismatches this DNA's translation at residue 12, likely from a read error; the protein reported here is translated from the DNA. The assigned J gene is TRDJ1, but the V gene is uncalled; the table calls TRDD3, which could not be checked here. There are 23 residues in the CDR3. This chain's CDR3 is CALGATRISPVPGDRFGTDKLIF. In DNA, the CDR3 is TGTGCTCTTGGCGCGACGCGGATCTCCCCCGTACCGGGGGATAGATTTGGCACCGATAAACTCATCTTT.

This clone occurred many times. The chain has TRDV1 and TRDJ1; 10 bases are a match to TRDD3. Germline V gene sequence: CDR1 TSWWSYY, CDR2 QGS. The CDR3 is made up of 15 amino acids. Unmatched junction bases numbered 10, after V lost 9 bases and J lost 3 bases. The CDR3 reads CALRIRWGIPDKLIF. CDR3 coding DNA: TGTGCTCTCAGGATTAGATGGGGGATACCCGATAAACTCATCTTT.

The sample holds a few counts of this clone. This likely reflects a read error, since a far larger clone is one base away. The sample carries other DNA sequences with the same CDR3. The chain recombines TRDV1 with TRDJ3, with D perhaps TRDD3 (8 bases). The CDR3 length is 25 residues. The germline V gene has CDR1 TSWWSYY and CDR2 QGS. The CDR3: CALGDPIFLQGDNRADSWDTRQMFF. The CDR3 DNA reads TGTGCCCTTGGGGATCCAATTTTCCTACAGGGGGATAACCGTGCGGACTCCTGGGACACCCGACAGATGTTTTTC.

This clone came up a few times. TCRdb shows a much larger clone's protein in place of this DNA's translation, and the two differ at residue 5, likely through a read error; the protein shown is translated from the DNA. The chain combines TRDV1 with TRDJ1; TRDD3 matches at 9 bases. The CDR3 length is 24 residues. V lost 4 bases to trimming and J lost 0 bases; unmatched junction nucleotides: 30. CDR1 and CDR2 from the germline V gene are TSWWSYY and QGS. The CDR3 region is CALGGQNVIPEPGDTSGYTDKLIF. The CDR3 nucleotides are TGTGCTCTTGGGGGCCAAAACGTAATTCCTGAGCCGGGGGATACTAGTGGGTACACCGATAAACTCATCTTT.

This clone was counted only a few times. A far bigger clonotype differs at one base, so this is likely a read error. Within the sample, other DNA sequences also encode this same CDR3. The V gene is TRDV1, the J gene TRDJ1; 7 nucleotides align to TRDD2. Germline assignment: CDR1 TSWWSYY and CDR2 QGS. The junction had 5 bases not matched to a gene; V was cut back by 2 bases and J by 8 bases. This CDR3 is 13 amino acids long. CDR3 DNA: TGTGCTCTTGGGGAATTAGTTTCCTACAAACTCATCTTT. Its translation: CALGELVSYKLIF.

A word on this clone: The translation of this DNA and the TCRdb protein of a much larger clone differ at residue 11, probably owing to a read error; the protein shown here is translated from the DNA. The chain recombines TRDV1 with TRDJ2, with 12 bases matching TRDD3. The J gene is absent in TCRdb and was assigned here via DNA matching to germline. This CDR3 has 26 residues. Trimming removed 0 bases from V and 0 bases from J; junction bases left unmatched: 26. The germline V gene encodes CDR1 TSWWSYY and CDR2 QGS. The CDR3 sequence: CALGELIIIGPYWGILGPSLTAQLFF. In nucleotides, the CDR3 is TGTGCTCTTGGGGAACTAATAATCATCGGGCCGTACTGGGGGATACTGGGCCCCTCTTTGACAGCACAACTCTTCTTT.

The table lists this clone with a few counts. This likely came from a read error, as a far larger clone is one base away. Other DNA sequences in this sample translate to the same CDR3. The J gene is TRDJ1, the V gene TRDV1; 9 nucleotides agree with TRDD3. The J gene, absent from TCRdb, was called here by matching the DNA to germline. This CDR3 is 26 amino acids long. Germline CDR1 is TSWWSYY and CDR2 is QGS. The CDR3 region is CALGETILKPRPGDWGTLRYTDKLIF. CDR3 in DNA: TGTGCTCTCGGGGAAACGATCCTAAAGCCGCGACCGGGAGACTGGGGGACCCTGAGGTACACCGATAAACTCATCTTT.

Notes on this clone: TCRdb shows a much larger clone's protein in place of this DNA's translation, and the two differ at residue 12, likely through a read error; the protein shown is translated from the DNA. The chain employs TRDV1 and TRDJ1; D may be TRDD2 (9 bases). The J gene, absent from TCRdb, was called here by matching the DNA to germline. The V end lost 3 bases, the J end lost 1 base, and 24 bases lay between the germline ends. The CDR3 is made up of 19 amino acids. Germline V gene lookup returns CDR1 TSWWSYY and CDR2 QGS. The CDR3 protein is CALGDPSYAGGLATDKLIF. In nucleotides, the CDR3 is TGTGCTCTTGGGGACCCTTCCTACGCTGGGGGACTCGCCACCGATAAACTCATCTTT.

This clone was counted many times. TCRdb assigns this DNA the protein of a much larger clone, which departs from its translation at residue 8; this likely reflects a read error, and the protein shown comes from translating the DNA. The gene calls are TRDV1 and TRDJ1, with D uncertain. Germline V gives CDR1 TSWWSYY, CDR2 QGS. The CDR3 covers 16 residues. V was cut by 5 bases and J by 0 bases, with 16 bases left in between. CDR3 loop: CALGIEQSAYTDKLIF. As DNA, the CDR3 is TGTGCTCTTGGGATCGAACAGTCCGCATACACCGATAAACTCATCTTT.

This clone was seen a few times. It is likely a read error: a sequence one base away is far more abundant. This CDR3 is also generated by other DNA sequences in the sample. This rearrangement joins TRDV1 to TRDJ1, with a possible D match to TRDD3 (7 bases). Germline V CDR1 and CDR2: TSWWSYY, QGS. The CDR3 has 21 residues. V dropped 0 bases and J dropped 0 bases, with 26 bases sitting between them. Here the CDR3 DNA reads TGTGCTCTTGGGGAACTTTGCTCCTACAATCTCTGGGGGTTCTACACCGATAAACTCATCTTT. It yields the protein CALGELCSYNLWGFYTDKLIF.

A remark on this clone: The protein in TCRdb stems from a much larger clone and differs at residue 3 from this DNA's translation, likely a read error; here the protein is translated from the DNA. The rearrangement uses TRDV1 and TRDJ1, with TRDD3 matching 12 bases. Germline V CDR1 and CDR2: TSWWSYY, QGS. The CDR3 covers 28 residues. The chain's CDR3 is CAPGNQRTLRGLTYYWGIQREYTHKLIF. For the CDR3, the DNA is TGTGCTCCTGGGAACCAACGGACATTACGGGGGCTTACCTATTACTGGGGGATACAAAGAGAGTATACGCATAAACTCATCTTT.

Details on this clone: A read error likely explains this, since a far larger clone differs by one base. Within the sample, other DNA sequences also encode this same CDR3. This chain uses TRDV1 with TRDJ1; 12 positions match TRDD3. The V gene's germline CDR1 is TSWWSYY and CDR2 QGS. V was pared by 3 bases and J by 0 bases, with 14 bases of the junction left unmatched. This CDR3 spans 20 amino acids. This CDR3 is CALGDRRAGGYELYTDKLIF. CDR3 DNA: TGTGCTCTTGGGGACCGGAGAGCTGGGGGATACGAGCTGTACACCGATAAACTCATCTTT.

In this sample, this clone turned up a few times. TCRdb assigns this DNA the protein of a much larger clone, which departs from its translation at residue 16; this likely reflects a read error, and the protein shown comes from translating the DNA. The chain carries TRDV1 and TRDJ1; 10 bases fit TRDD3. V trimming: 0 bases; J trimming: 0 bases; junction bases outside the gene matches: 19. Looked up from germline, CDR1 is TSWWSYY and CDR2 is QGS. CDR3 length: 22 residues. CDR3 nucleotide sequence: TGTGCTCTTGGGGAACTAAGCTACAACGTCTTACTGGGGGATGCTCACACCGATAAACTCATCTTT. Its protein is CALGELSYNVLLGDAHTDKLIF.

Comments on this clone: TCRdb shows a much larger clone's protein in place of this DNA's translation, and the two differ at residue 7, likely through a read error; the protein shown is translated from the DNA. The CDR3 protein is CALGGYAPLPEVFYWGTSTDKLIF. Written as DNA, the CDR3 is TGTGCTCTTGGGGGATACGCTCCCTTACCGGAGGTCTTTTACTGGGGGACTTCCACCGATAAACTCATCTTT. The rearrangement links TRDV1 to TRDJ1; 9 bases map to TRDD3. No J gene was available from TCRdb, and it was assigned here by a germline match of the DNA. With 4 bases clipped from V and 1 base from J, the junction kept 31 bases outside the gene matches. The CDR3 is 24 amino acids. Germline values: CDR1 TSWWSYY, CDR2 QGS.

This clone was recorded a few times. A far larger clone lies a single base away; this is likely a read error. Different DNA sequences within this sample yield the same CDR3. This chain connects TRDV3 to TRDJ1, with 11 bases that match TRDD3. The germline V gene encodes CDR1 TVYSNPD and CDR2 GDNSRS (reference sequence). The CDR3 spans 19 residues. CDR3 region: CAGYITRPGGYMHTDKLIF. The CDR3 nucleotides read TGTGCCGGTTACATAACTAGGCCTGGGGGATACATGCACACTGATAAACTCATCTTT.

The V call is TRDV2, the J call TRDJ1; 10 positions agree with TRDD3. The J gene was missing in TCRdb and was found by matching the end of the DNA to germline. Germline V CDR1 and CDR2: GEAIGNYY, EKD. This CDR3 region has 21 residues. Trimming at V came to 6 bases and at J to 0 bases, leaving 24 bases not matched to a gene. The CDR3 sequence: CACWHPTSSRSTGGYTDKLIF. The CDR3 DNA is TGTGCCTGTTGGCATCCTACGTCTTCTAGGTCTACTGGGGGATACACCGATAAACTCATCTTT.

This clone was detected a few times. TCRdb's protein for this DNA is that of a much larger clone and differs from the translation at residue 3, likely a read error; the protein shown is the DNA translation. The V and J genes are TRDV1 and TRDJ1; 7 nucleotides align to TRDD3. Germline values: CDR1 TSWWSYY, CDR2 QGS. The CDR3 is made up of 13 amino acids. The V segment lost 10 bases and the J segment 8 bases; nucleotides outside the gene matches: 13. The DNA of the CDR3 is TGTGCTCCTTTATTCCCTGGGGGCTCAAAACTCATCTTT. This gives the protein CAPLFPGGSKLIF.

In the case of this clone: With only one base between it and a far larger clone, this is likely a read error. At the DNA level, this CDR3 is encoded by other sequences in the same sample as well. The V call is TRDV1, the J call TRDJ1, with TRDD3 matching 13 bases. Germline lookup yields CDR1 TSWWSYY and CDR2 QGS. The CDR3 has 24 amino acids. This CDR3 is CALGERPTSLTGGYAAGYTDKLIF. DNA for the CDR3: TGTGCTCTTGGGGAACGACCTACCTCGCTAACTGGGGGATACGCTGCCGGGTACACCGACAAACTCATTTTT.

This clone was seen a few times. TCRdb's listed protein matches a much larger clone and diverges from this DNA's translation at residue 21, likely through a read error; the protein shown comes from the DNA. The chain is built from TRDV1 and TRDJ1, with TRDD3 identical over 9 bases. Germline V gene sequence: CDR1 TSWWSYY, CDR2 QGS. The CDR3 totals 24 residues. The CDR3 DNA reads TGTGCTCTTGGGGAAGTCCTCAAGAAAGTACACTGGGGGACACGATTGTTTAACATCGATGAACTCATCTTT. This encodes CALGEVLKKVHWGTRLFNIDELIF.

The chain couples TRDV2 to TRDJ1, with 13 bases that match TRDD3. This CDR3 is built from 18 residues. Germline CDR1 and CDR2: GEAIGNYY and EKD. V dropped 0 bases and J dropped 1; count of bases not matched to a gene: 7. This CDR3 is CACDTGYWGIRTTDKLIF. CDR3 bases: TGTGCCTGTGACACCGGATACTGGGGGATACGTACCACCGATAAACTCATCTTT.

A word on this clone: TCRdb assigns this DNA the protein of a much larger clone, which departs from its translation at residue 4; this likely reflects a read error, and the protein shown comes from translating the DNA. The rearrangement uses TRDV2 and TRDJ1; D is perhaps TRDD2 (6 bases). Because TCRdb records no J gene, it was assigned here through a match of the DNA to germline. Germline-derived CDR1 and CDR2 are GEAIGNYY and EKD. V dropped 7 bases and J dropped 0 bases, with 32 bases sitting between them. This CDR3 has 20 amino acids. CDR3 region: CACRLYTPSRGLIYTDKLIF. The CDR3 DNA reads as TGTGCCTGCAGGCTCTACACTCCTTCCCGGGGACTTATTTACACCGATAAACTCATCTTT.

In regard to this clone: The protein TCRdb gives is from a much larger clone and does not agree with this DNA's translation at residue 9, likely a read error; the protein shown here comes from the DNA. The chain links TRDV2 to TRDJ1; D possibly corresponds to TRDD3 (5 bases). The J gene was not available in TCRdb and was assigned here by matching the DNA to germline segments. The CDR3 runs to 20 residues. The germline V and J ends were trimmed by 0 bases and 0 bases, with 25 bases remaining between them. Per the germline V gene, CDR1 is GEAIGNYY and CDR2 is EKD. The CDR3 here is CACDTAWARGPPWDTDKLIF. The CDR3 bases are TGTGCCTGTGACACCGCATGGGCTAGGGGACCCCCCTGGGACACCGATAAACTCATCTTT.

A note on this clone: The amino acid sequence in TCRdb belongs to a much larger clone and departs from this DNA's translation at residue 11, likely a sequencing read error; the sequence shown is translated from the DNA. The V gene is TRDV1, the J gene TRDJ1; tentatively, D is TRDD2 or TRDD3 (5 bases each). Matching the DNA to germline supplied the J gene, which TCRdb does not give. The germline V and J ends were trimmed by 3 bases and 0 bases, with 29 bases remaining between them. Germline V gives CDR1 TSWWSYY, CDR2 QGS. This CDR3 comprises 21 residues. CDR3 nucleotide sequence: TGTGCTCTTGGGGACCCTAAAGATTCCTCCGTACTGGACCTATACACCGATAAACTCATCTTT. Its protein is CALGDPKDSSVLDLYTDKLIF.

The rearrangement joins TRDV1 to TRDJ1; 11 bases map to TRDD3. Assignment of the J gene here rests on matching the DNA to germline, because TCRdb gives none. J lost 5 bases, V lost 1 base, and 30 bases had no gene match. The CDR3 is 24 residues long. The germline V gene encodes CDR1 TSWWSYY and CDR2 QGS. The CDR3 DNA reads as TGTGCTCTTGGGGAACGGGGGCCTTCCCACATACCCGGACTGGGGGATATAAAAACGGATAAACTCATCTTT. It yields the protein CALGERGPSHIPGLGDIKTDKLIF.

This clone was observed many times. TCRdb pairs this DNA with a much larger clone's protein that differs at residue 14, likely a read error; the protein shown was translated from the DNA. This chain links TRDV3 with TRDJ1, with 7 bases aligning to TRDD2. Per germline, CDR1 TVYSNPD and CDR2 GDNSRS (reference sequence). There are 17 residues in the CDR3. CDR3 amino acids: CASRLPSSILETDRLIF. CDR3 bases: TGTGCCTCTAGGCTTCCTAGCTCAATACTTGAGACCGATAGACTCATCTTT.